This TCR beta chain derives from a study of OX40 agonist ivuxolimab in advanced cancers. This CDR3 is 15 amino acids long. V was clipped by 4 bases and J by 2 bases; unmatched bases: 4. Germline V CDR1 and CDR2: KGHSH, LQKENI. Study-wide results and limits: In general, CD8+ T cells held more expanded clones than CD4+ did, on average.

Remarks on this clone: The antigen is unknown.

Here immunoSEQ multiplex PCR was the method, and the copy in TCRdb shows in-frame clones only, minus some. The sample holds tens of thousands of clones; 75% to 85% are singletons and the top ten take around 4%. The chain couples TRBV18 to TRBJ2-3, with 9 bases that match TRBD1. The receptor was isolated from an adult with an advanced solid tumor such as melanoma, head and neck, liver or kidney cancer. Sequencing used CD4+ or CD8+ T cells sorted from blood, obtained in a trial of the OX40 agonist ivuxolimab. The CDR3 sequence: CASSRDRAYTDTQYF. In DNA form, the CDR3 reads TGTGCCAGCTCACGGGACAGGGCCTACACAGATACGCAGTATTTT.